This T cell receptor beta chain was identified during a study of OX40 agonist ivuxolimab in advanced cancers. About the study: Treatment received earlier with anti-PD-1, anti-PD-L1 or anti-CTLA-4 agents was allowed, and under 50% had some. A partial response was reached by three patients: one with hepatocellular carcinoma and two with cutaneous melanoma.

Study-wide findings and caveats: Relative to CD4+ cells, CD8+ T cells on average had more expanded clones.

Details on this clone: Its matching antigen is unknown. One end of the junction varies from germline; a read error may be responsible.

Assay: immunoSEQ multiplex PCR; the TCRdb copy retains only in-frame clones and omits some. Among over 20,000 clones listed, roughly 83% were seen once. CDR1 is SSHAT and CDR2 is FNYEAQ in the germline V gene (reference sequence). CDR3 length equals 14 residues. The chain combines TRBV7-7 with TRBJ2-7, with 9 bases lining up with TRBD1. The specimen comprised CD4+ or CD8+ T cells sorted from blood, sampled in a trial of the OX40 agonist ivuxolimab. The receptor was isolated from an adult with an advanced solid tumor such as melanoma, head and neck, liver or kidney cancer. CDR3 region: CASSYGQGNYEQYF. The CDR3, as DNA: TGTGCTAGCAGCTACGGACAGGGGAATTACGAGCAGTACTTC. The whole variable domain, remainder taken from reference TRBV7-7 and TRBJ2-7, is GAGVSQSPRYKVTKRGQDVTLRCDPISSHATLYWYQQALGQGPEFLTYFNYEAQPDKSGLPSDRFSAERPEGSISTLTIQRTEQRDSAMYRCASSYGQGNYEQYFGPGTRLTVT.